The clone carrying this T cell receptor (beta chain) showed up just once. Its target is unknown. Germline V gene sequence: CDR1 SQVTM, CDR2 ANQGSEA. The CDR3 contains 11 residues. Between the trimmed V and J ends, which lost 4 bases and 9 bases, there was a span of 10 bases. This specimen belongs to a study of cytomegalovirus exposure and HLA in healthy donors. The primer mix had 60 Vbeta and 13 Jbeta primers. Produced via immunoSEQ multiplex PCR; TCRdb's table is partial and in-frame only. The top ten clones hold about 14% of a sample with nearly 110,000 clones, approximately 74% of them seen once. Study-level points and caveats: The classifier was said to identify cytomegalovirus status with high specificity and sensitivity. Some segments of the V type, notably TRBV6-2 and TRBV6-3, were excluded as indistinguishable.

The chain has TRBV29-1 and TRBJ2-1; tentative D call: TRBD2 (5 bases). This receptor was obtained from a woman aged 35 to 49 in good health and CMV-seropositive. Material for sequencing was PBMCs. In DNA, the CDR3 is TGCAGCGTTGTATCGGGGTTTGAGCAGTTCTTC. Its protein is CSVVSGFEQFF.